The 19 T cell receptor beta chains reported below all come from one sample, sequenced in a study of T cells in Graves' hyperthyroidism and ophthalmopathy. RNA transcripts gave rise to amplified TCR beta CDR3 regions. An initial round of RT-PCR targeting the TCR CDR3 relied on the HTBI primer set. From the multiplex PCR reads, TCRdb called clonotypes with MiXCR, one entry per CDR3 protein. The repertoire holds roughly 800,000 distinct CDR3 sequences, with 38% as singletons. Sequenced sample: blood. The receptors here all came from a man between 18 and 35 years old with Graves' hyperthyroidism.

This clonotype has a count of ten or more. The CDR3 here is CSASFGNQPQHF. CDR3 coding DNA: TGCAGTGCTTCGTTCGGCAATCAGCCCCAGCATTTT. The chain combines TRBV20-1 with TRBJ1-5; unclear D gene. CDR3 length equals 12 residues. In germline, CDR1 is DFQATT, CDR2 SNEGSKA (reference sequence). Trimming stripped 5 bases from V and 2 bases from J, with 7 bases between.

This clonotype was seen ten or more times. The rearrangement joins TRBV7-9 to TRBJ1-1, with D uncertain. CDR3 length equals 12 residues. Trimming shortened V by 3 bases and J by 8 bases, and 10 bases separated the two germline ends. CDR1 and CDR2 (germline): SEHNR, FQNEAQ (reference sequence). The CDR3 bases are TGTGCCAGCAGCTTCGAAGGGCGCGAAGCTTTCTTT. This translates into CASSFEGREAFF.

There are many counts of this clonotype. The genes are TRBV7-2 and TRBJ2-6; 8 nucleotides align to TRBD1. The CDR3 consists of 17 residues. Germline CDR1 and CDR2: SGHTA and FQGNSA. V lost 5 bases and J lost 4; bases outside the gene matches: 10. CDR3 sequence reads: CASSDRTGSTGANVLTF. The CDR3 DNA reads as TGTGCCAGCAGCGACCGGACAGGGTCAACCGGGGCCAACGTCCTGACTTTC.

CDR3 sequence: CASTPRAGAGNTIYF. CDR3 bases: TGTGCCAGCACCCCTCGGGCAGGGGCTGGAAACACCATATATTTT. The chain couples TRBV12-3 or TRBV12-4 to TRBJ1-3; weak D call: TRBD1 (6 bases). V gave up 7 bases and J gave up 2 bases, with 15 bases separating them. The CDR3 loop spans 15 amino acids.

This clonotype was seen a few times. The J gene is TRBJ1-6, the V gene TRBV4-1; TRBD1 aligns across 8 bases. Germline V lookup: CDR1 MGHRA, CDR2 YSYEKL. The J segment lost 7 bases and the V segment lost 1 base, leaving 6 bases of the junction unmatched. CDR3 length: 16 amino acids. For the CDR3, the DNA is TGCGCCAGCAGCCAAGTGGACAGGGCGGAGAATTCACCCCTCCACTTT. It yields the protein CASSQVDRAENSPLHF.

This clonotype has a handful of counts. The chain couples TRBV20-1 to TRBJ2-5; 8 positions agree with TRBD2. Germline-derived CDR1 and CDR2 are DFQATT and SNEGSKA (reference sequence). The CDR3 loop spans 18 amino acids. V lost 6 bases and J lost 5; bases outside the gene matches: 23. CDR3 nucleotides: TGCAGTGCCCTAGATCGACTAGCGAGGCGCTCATCCGGGGAGACCCAGTACTTC. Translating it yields CSALDRLARRSSGETQYF.

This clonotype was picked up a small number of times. CDR3 sequence reads: CSARDARALQETQYF. The CDR3, as DNA: TGCAGTGCTAGAGATGCGAGGGCACTCCAAGAGACCCAGTACTTC. This chain joins TRBV20-1 and TRBJ2-5, with D possibly being TRBD2 (5 bases). The CDR3 is 15 amino acids. Germline-derived CDR1 and CDR2 are DFQATT and SNEGSKA (reference sequence). Deletions cut 0 bases from V and 1 base from J, with 12 bases between.

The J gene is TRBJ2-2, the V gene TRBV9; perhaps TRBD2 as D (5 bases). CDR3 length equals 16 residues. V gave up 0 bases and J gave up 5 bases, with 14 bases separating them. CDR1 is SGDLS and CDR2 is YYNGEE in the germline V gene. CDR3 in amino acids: CASSVVATGKTGELFF. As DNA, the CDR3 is TGTGCCAGCAGCGTAGTTGCCACCGGGAAGACCGGGGAGCTGTTTTTT.

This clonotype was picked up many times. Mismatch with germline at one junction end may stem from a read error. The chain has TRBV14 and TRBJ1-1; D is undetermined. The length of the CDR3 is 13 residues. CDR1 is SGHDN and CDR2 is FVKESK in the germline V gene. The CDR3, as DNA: TGTGCCAGCAGTCAAGATATGAACACTGAAGCTTTCTTT. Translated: CASSQDMNTEAFF. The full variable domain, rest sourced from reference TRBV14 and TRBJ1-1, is EAGVTQFPSHSVIEKGQTVTLRCDPISGHDNLYWYRRVMGKEIKFLLHFVKESKQDESGMPNNRFLAERTGGTYSTLKVQPAELEDSGVYFCASSQDMNTEAFFGQGTRLTVV.

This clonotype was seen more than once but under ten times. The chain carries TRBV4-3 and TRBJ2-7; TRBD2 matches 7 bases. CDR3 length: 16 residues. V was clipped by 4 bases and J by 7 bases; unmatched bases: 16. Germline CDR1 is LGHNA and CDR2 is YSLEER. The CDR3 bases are TGCGCCAGCAGCCCCCTTCCGTTTGGGACTAAGAGTGAGCAGTACTTC. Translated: CASSPLPFGTKSEQYF.

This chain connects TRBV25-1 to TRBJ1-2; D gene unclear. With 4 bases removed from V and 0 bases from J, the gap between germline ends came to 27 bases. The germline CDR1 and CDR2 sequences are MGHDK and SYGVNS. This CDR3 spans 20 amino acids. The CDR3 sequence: CASSANPTDGSLLANYGYTF. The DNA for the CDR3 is TGTGCCAGCAGTGCCAATCCGACCGACGGAAGCCTCCTAGCTAACTATGGCTACACCTTC.

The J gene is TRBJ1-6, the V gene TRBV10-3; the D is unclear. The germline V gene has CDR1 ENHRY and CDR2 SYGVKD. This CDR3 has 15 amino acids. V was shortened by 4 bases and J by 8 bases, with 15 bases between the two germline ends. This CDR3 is CAISATGVGDSPLHF. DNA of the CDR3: TGTGCCATCAGTGCGACCGGGGTCGGAGATTCACCCCTCCACTTT.

This CDR3 reads CASSVSPDTQYF. The CDR3 DNA reads as TGCGCCAGCAGCGTCTCTCCAGATACGCAGTATTTT. The chain employs TRBV5-1 and TRBJ2-3; no firm D call. Germline-derived CDR1 and CDR2 are SGHRS and YFSETQ. With 4 bases removed from V and 4 bases from J, the gap between germline ends came to 7 bases. The CDR3 contains 12 residues. Based on the CDR3 plus reference TRBV5-1 and TRBJ2-3, the full variable domain is KAGVTQTPRYLIKTRGQQVTLSCSPISGHRSVSWYQQTPGQGLQFLFEYFSETQRNKGNFPGRFSGRQFSNSRSEMNVSTLELGDSALYLCASSVSPDTQYFGPGTRLTVL.

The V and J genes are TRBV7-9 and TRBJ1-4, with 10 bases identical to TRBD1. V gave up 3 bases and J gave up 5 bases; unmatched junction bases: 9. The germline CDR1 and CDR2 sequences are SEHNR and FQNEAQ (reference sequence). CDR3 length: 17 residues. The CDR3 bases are TGTGCCAGCAGCTTGGGACAGGGGCACACCGGGAATGAAAAACTGTTTTTT. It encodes CASSLGQGHTGNEKLFF.

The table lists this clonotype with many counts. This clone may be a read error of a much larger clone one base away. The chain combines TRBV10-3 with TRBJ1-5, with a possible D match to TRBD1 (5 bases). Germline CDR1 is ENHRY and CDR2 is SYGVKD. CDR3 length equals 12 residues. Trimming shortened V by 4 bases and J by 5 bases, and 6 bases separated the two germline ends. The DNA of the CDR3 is TGTGCCATCAGTGGGGGGGATCAGCCCCAGCATTTT. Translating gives CAISGGDQPQHF.

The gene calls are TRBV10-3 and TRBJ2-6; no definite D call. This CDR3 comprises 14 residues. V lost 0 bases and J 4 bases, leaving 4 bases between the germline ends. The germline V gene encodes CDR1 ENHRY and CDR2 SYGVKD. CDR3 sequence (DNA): TGTGCCATCAGTGAGTCGATGGGGGCCAACGTCCTGACTTTC. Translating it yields CAISESMGANVLTF.

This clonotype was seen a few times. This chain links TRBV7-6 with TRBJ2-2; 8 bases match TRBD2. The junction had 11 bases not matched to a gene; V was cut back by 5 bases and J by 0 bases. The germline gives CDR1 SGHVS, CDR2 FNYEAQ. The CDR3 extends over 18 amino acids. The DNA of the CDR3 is TGTGCCAGCAGCCCAGGACTTCGCGGGGGGCCGAACACCGGGGAGCTGTTTTTT. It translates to CASSPGLRGGPNTGELFF.

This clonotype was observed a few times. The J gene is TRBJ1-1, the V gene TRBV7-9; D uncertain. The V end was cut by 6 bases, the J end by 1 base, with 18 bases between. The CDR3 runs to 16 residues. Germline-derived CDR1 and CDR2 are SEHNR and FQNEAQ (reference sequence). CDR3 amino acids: CASSYQRNQGNTEAFF. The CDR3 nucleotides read TGTGCCAGCAGTTACCAGAGGAATCAAGGGAACACTGAAGCTTTCTTT.

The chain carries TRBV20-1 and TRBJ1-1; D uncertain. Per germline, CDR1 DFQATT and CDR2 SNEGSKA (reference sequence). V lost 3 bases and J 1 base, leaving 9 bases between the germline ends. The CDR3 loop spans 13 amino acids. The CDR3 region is CSARRARNTEAFF. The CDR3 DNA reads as TGCAGTGCTAGGAGGGCCCGGAACACTGAAGCTTTCTTT.